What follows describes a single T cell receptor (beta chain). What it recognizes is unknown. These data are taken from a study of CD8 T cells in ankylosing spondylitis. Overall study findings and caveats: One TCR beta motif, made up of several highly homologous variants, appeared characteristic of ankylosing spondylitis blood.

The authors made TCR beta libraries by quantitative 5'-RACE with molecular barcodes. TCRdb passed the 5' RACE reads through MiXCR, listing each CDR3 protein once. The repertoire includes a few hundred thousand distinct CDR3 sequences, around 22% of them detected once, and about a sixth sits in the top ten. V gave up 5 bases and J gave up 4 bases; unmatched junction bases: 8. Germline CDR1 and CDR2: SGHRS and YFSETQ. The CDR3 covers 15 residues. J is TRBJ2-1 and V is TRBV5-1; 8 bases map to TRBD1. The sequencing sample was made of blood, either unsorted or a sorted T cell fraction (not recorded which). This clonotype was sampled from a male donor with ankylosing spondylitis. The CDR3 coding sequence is TGCGCCAGCAGAACCGGGACAGGCGAGTACAATGAGCAGTTCTTC. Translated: CASRTGTGEYNEQFF.